Included here is one TCR beta chain sequence, with context. No antigen is known for it. Profiled with immunoSEQ multiplex PCR; TCRdb holds only in-frame clones, not every one. This sample has tens of thousands of clones, with approximately 70% found just once. The data are from a study of vaccination effects on CD4 cells after COVID-19. Study at large: Two-dose BNT162b2 or mRNA-1273 vaccination was given to participants.

The ViraFEST assay expanded antigen-specific CD4+ T cells with viral peptide pools before sequencing. Culture proceeded for nine to ten days, and CD4+ T cells were then isolated. With 9 bases clipped from V and 2 bases from J, the junction kept 6 bases outside the gene matches. The germline V gene encodes CDR1 SGHRS and CDR2 YFSETQ. The CDR3 length is 14 residues. The sequence came from a human donor who received a COVID-19 vaccine. This chain joins TRBV5-1 and TRBJ2-3, with 10 bases fitting TRBD2. Specimen: CD4+ T cells from PBMCs cultured with HCoV-229E spike peptides, collected before COVID-19 vaccination. The CDR3 nucleotides are TGCGCCACAGGAGCGGGGGGGGACACAGATACGCAGTATTTT. This sequence encodes CATGAGGDTDTQYF.